One and the same sample provided the 8 T cell receptor beta chains below, sequenced in a study of regulatory T cells in long-lasting Graves disease. Time point denoted: persistent/refractory GD, antithyroid drugs over 5 years with positive TRAb. Preparation of the TCR library used RNA extracted from PBMCs. CDR3 regions were amplified by Arm-PCR using iRepertoire HTBI primers to build TCR beta libraries. Via MiXCR, TCRdb re-called the multiplex PCR reads, giving one row per CDR3 protein. The repertoire holds around 510,000 distinct CDR3 sequences, less than 25% seen once, with about 7.8% in the top ten. The sequencing used peripheral blood mononuclear cells (PBMCs), collected when the disease was refractory, from a patient treated with antithyroid drugs. The receptors shown here come from a female donor with Graves disease.

This clonotype has more than one count but fewer than ten. V is TRBV28 and J is TRBJ2-4, with D perhaps given as TRBD1 or TRBD2 (5 bases each). The ends were cut back, 4 bases at V and 0 bases at J, with 13 bases in the middle. The CDR3 spans 16 residues. CDR1 MDHEN and CDR2 SYDVKM come from the germline V gene. CDR3: CASSSTGLIAKNIQYF. The CDR3 nucleotides are TGTGCCAGCAGTTCCACGGGGCTAATAGCCAAAAACATTCAGTACTTC.

Many counts were recorded for this clonotype. V gene TRBV29-1 combines with J gene TRBJ2-7, with a tentative D call TRBD1 (6 bases). The CDR3 covers 12 residues. Germline V CDR1 and CDR2: SQVTM, ANQGSEA. Trimming took 7 bases from V and 2 from J, leaving 12 bases between them. CDR3 in DNA: TGCAGCGCGACCAGGGGAGCCTACGAGCAGTACTTC. This gives the protein CSATRGAYEQYF.

This clonotype occurred many times. CDR3 coding DNA: TGTGCCAGCAGTGAATACCTCTCTTCCTACGAGCAGTACTTC. This encodes CASSEYLSSYEQYF. The chain employs TRBV6-1 and TRBJ2-7; D uncertain. V lost 2 bases and J lost 1, with 9 bases in between. The V gene's germline CDR1 is MNHNS and CDR2 SASEGT. The CDR3 is made up of 14 amino acids.

This clonotype was seen more than once but under ten times. The V and J genes are TRBV3-2 and TRBJ2-6. TRBV3-2 has pseudogene status. The CDR3 runs 16 residues. The CDR3 protein is CASSQDLGSGANVLTF. CDR3 nucleotide sequence: TGTGCCAGCAGCCAAGATCTGGGCTCTGGGGCCAACGTCCTGACTTTC.

This clonotype was seen a handful of times. The V call is TRBV9, the J call TRBJ2-2; 7 bases fit TRBD2. The germline V gene has CDR1 SGDLS and CDR2 YYNGEE. The junction had 7 bases not matched to a gene; V was cut back by 2 bases and J by 3 bases. This CDR3 has 16 residues. CDR3 residues: CASSVSAGVHTGELFF. CDR3 DNA: TGTGCCAGCAGCGTCTCGGCGGGGGTCCACACCGGGGAGCTGTTTTTT. The full variable domain, rest sourced from reference TRBV9 and TRBJ2-2, is DSGVTQTPKHLITATGQRVTLRCSPRSGDLSVYWYQQSLDQGLQFLIQYYNGEERAKGNILERFSAQQFPDLHSELNLSSLELGDSALYFCASSVSAGVHTGELFFGEGSRLTVL.

The chain joins TRBV12-3 or TRBV12-4 to TRBJ2-1; D possibly matches TRBD1 or TRBD2 (6 bases each). The CDR3 length is 14 residues. Trimming stripped 7 bases from V and 7 bases from J, with 17 bases between. CDR3 DNA: TGTGCCAGCAATCGCCCCGGGGGCATTAATGAGCAGTTCTTC. Encoded protein: CASNRPGGINEQFF.

Concerning this clonotype itself: One base away lies a much larger clone, so this may be a sequencing read error. Since no conserved phenylalanine or tryptophan closes the CDR3, a read error is the likely cause. This chain connects TRBV18 to TRBJ2-7, with D uncertain. The CDR3 totals 13 residues. Germline V gene lookup returns CDR1 KGHSH and CDR2 LQKENI. V lost 3 bases and J lost 7, with 13 bases in between. Here the CDR3 DNA reads TGTGCCAGCTCACCGGGTGGTCTAGGGGAGCAGTACTCC. This gives the protein CASSPGGLGEQYS.

The chain carries TRBV7-3 and TRBJ1-1; a possible D gene is TRBD1 (6 bases). CDR1 is SGHTA, CDR2 FQGTGA, per germline. This CDR3 spans 16 amino acids. Trimming shortened V by 5 bases and J by 1 base, and 17 bases separated the two germline ends. CDR3: CASSPWVHRENTEAFF. Written as DNA, the CDR3 is TGTGCCAGCAGCCCATGGGTCCACAGGGAGAACACTGAAGCTTTCTTT.